This T cell receptor (beta chain) is drawn from a study of read filtering for tumor transcriptome and immune sequencing. Across the study: After DNase treatment, RNA was made into whole-transcriptome libraries.

Per germline, CDR1 KGHSH and CDR2 LQKENI. This CDR3 comprises 15 residues. V dropped 1 base and J dropped 1 base, with 10 bases sitting between them. This clonotype came up many times. Molecular barcoded adaptors covering alpha/delta and beta/gamma chains were used on roughly 370 ng RNA. TCRdb used MiXCR to reprocess the reads, holding one entry per CDR3 protein. Of about 130,000 distinct CDR3 sequences in the sample, over 10% were seen once. The sequencing sample was made of a population of CD138-negative cells sorted from bone marrow. The source of this sequence is a donor over 35 with multiple myeloma. The chain uses TRBV18 and TRBJ1-2; tentative D call: TRBD1 (6 bases). CDR3 nucleotide sequence: TGTGCCAGCTCACCACAGACAGGAGATAACTATGGCTACACCTTC. Translating gives CASSPQTGDNYGYTF. Drawing the rest from reference TRBV18 and TRBJ1-2, the complete variable domain is NAGVMQNPRHLVRRRGQEARLRCSPMKGHSHVYWYRQLPEEGLKFMVYLQKENIIDESGMPKERFSAEFPKEGPSILRIQQVVRGDSAAYFCASSPQTGDNYGYTFGSGTRLTVV.